These 9 T cell receptor beta chains were sequenced from one sample in a study of cytomegalovirus exposure and HLA in healthy donors. A multiplex PCR was run with 60 Vbeta primers and 13 Jbeta primers. Method: immunoSEQ multiplex PCR; TCRdb's copy keeps in-frame clones and lacks some. There are fewer than 250,000 clones in the sample; 79% occur only once, and 1.6% lies in the top ten. Specimen: PBMCs. These TCRs come from a woman aged 18 to 35 in good health and CMV-seronegative.

The chain couples TRBV5-1 to TRBJ2-7; 8 bases match TRBD1. The CDR3 contains 13 residues. Trimming cost V 3 bases and J 3 bases; bases outside gene matches: 2. Germline assignment: CDR1 SGHRS and CDR2 YFSETQ. Here the CDR3 reads CASSSDRDYEQYF. The CDR3 DNA follows: TGCGCCAGCAGCTCGGACAGGGACTACGAGCAGTACTTC. Variable domain in full (rest from reference TRBV5-1 and TRBJ2-7): KAGVTQTPRYLIKTRGQQVTLSCSPISGHRSVSWYQQTPGQGLQFLFEYFSETQRNKGNFPGRFSGRQFSNSRSEMNVSTLELGDSALYLCASSSDRDYEQYFGPGTRLTVT.

The J gene is TRBJ2-7, the V gene TRBV4-3; no definite D call. The CDR3 is 13 residues long. V was shortened by 1 base and J by 5 bases, with 9 bases between the two germline ends. The germline CDR1 and CDR2 sequences are LGHNA and YSLEER. The CDR3 DNA is TGCGCCAGCAGCCAAGTTTCCTTCCACGAGCAGTACTTC. Its translation is CASSQVSFHEQYF.

The chain uses TRBV6-5 and TRBJ2-4; 8 bases are a match to TRBD2. The V gene end was trimmed by 7 bases and the J gene end by 3 bases; junction bases not matched to a gene: 5. CDR1 and CDR2 (germline): MNHEY, SVGAGI. The CDR3 totals 14 residues. As DNA, the CDR3 is TGTGCCAGCACGACGGGACTAGACAAAAACATTCAGTACTTC. The encoded protein is CASTTGLDKNIQYF.

The chain couples TRBV4-2 to TRBJ1-1, with TRBD1 as a possible D gene (5 bases). CDR3 length equals 16 residues. Trimming cost V 0 bases and J 0 bases, with 11 bases left between them. The germline V gene encodes CDR1 LGHNA and CDR2 YNFKEQ. The CDR3 nucleotides read TGTGCCAGCAGCCAAGATCTGGGGGGGATGAACACTGAAGCTTTCTTT. Amino acids: CASSQDLGGMNTEAFF.

This clone was seen a handful of times. The chain employs TRBV27 and TRBJ1-4, with D unresolved. V was shortened by 2 bases and J by 7 bases, with 14 bases between the two germline ends. The CDR3 is made up of 15 amino acids. CDR1 is MNHEY, CDR2 SMNVEV, per germline (reference sequence). The CDR3 DNA is TGTGCCAGCAGTTTAAGGCGGCAAGGAGGTGAAAAACTGTTTTTT. Translated, it gives CASSLRRQGGEKLFF. Drawing the rest from reference TRBV27 and TRBJ1-4, the complete variable domain is EAQVTQNPRYLITVTGKKLTVTCSQNMNHEYMSWYRQDPGLGLRQIYYSMNVEVTDKGDVPEGYKVSRKEKRNFPLILESPSPNQTSLYFCASSLRRQGGEKLFFGSGTQLSVL.

This chain links TRBV27 with TRBJ2-2; tentatively, D is TRBD1 (5 bases). Between the trimmed V and J ends, which lost 5 bases and 5 bases, there was a span of 9 bases. CDR1 MNHEY and CDR2 SMNVEV come from the germline V gene (reference sequence). The CDR3 spans 13 residues. The CDR3 sequence is CASSPDRTGELFF. The CDR3, as DNA: TGTGCCAGCAGTCCAGACAGAACCGGGGAGCTGTTTTTT.

The rearrangement links TRBV5-1 to TRBJ2-2; D is undetermined. V lost 2 bases and J lost 0, with 11 bases in between. Germline-derived CDR1 and CDR2 are SGHRS and YFSETQ. The CDR3 spans 16 residues. The CDR3 region is CASSLVASSNTGELFF. CDR3 in DNA: TGCGCCAGCAGCTTAGTAGCCAGTTCGAACACCGGGGAGCTGTTTTTT.

This sequence joins TRBV6-5 and TRBJ2-1; the D gene is possibly TRBD2 (6 bases). The CDR3 runs 14 residues. V was cut by 0 bases and J by 7 bases, with 10 bases left in between. Germline V gives CDR1 MNHEY, CDR2 SVGAGI. This chain's CDR3 is CASSYSAGGNEQFF. DNA of the CDR3: TGTGCCAGCAGTTACTCGGCCGGAGGGAATGAGCAGTTCTTC.

The rearrangement uses TRBV7-3 and TRBJ2-1; 9 nucleotides line up with TRBD1. V dropped 5 bases and J dropped 0; count of bases not matched to a gene: 11. This CDR3 is 18 amino acids long. CDR1 and CDR2 from the germline V gene are SGHTA and FQGTGA. In DNA form, the CDR3 reads TGTGCCAGCAGCGAAATAACAGGGGGCGCGCACTCCTACAATGAGCAGTTCTTC. Translation gives CASSEITGGAHSYNEQFF.